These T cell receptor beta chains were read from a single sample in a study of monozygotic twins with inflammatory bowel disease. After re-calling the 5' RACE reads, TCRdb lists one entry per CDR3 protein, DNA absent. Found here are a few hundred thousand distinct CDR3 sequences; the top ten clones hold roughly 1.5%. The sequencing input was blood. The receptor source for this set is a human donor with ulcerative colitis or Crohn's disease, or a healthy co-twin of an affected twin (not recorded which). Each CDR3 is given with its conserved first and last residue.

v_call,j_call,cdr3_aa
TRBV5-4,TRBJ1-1,CASSFGSTEAFF
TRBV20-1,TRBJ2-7,CSASSHQGLREQYF
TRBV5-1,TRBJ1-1,CASSVPGVGGTEAFF
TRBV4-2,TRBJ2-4,CASSQVVASGNLAKNIQYF
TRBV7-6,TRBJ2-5,CASSLVPEAGETQYF
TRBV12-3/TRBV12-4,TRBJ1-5,CASSSALHGNQPQHF
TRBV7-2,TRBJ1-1,CASSLVFQNTEAFF
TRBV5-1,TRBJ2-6,CASSLVPSGANVLTF
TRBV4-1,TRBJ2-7,CASSQVVRDGGPGRYF
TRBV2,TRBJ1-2,CASKGTAAYYGYTF
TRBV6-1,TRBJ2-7,CASSETLAESYEQYF
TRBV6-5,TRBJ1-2,CASSYSGHYGYTF
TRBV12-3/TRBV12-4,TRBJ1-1,CASSTTERVAFF
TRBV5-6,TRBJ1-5,CASSAWTDQPQHF
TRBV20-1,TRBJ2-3,CSLERGGTDTQYF
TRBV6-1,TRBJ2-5,CASSVQGRTETQYF
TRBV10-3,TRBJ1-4,CAISERGGLNEKLFF
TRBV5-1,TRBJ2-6,CASSLFSSGANVLTF
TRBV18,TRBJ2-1,CASSPGAYREQFF
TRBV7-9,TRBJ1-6,CASRGTGPNSPLHF
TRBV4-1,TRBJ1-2,CASGTGMVYGYTF
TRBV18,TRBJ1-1,CASRQGTEAFF
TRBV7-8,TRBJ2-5,CASSLRGQETQYF
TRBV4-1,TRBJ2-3,CASSQEGATDTQYF
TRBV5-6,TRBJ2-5,CASSLTLQETQYF
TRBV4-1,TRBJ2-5,CASSRTSAETQYF
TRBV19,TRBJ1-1,CASSMEEKFEAFF
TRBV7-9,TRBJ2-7,CASSLVTYEQYF